The 10 T cell receptor beta chains given below trace back to one sample, sequenced in a study of cytomegalovirus exposure and HLA in healthy donors. Clones were sequenced by immunoSEQ multiplex PCR, and TCRdb holds only the in-frame ones, with some missing. The table shows approximately 120,000 clones, with around 94% occurring only once. The sequencing input was PBMCs. These TCRs come from a woman under 30 in good health and CMV-seronegative.

The J gene is TRBJ2-5, the V gene TRBV5-1; weak D call: TRBD1 (6 bases). From germline, CDR1 is SGHRS and CDR2 YFSETQ. The CDR3 loop spans 15 amino acids. V was trimmed by 0 bases and J by 5 bases, leaving 14 bases between them. The CDR3 DNA reads as TGCGCCAGCAGCTTGGATGGGCAGGGGCTGGAGACCCAGTACTTC. Amino acid sequence: CASSLDGQGLETQYF.

The chain has TRBV6-1 and TRBJ2-4, with D possibly TRBD1 on 6 matching bases. V was clipped by 1 base and J by 1 base, with 11 bases between them. This CDR3 spans 16 amino acids. Germline V gene data show CDR1 as MNHNS and CDR2 as SASEGT. As DNA, the CDR3 is TGTGCCAGCAGTGAAGAGGGGGTGGGGGCCAAAAACATTCAGTACTTC. This sequence encodes CASSEEGVGAKNIQYF.

DNA of the CDR3: TGTGCCAGCAGCGTAGTAGCGGGAGATACGCAGTATTTT. Translation: CASSVVAGDTQYF. The V gene is TRBV9, the J gene TRBJ2-3; 7 nucleotides line up with TRBD2. This CDR3 spans 13 amino acids. Trimming at V came to 0 bases and at J to 5 bases, leaving 0 bases not matched to a gene. Germline V gene sequence: CDR1 SGDLS, CDR2 YYNGEE.

As to this clone: This sample includes further DNA sequences coding for the same CDR3. The V call is TRBV5-1, the J call TRBJ2-7, with D perhaps TRBD2 (5 bases). The CDR3 has 14 residues. V shed 0 bases and J shed 1 base, with 8 bases lying between them. Germline V lookup: CDR1 SGHRS, CDR2 YFSETQ. CDR3 bases: TGCGCCAGCAGCTTGGCCGAGGGTTCCTACGAGCAGTACTTC. Translating it yields CASSLAEGSYEQYF. The entire variable domain, with the rest obtained from reference TRBV5-1 and TRBJ2-7, is as follows: KAGVTQTPRYLIKTRGQQVTLSCSPISGHRSVSWYQQTPGQGLQFLFEYFSETQRNKGNFPGRFSGRQFSNSRSEMNVSTLELGDSALYLCASSLAEGSYEQYFGPGTRLTVT.

The V gene is TRBV11-2, the J gene TRBJ2-7, with D tentatively TRBD2 (5 bases). CDR1 is SGHAT and CDR2 is FQNNGV in the germline V gene. This CDR3 has 12 residues. V was shortened by 3 bases and J by 5 bases, with 8 bases between the two germline ends. CDR3 in DNA: TGTGCCAGCAGCTTTGCGGGTGACGAGCAGTACTTC. It codes for CASSFAGDEQYF.

Written as DNA, the CDR3 is TGTGCCAGCAGGGGACAGGGTTCTGGAAACACCATATATTTT. This encodes CASRGQGSGNTIYF. The genes are TRBV5-6 and TRBJ1-3; TRBD1 agrees at 9 bases. This CDR3 spans 14 amino acids. CDR1 is SGHDT, CDR2 YYEEEE, per germline. The V and J ends lost 5 bases and 1 base, in that order; junction bases with no gene match: 1.

The genes are TRBV19 and TRBJ2-7; the D is unclear. Trimming left V 5 bases short and J 0 bases short, with 17 bases between. The CDR3 extends over 16 amino acids. The V gene's germline CDR1 is LNHDA and CDR2 SQIVND (reference sequence). CDR3 sequence (DNA): TGTGCCAGTAGTTCGTCGGTACCCCCTCACTCCTACGAGCAGTACTTC. Protein sequence: CASSSSVPPHSYEQYF. Looking up the rest from reference TRBV19 and TRBJ2-7 gives the full variable domain: DGGITQSPKYLFRKEGQNVTLSCEQNLNHDAMYWYRQDPGQGLRLIYYSQIVNDFQKGDIAEGYSVSREKKESFPLTVTSAQKNPTAFYLCASSSSVPPHSYEQYFGPGTRLTVT.

V gene TRBV30 combines with J gene TRBJ1-4; D is possibly TRBD1 (6 bases). Germline V gene data show CDR1 as GTSNPN and CDR2 as SVGIG (reference sequence). This CDR3 has 13 amino acids. The ends were cut back, 4 bases at V and 8 bases at J, with 14 bases in the middle. The CDR3 region has the DNA TGTGCCTGGAAAGTGCAGGGGCCCGAAAAACTGTTTTTT. It encodes CAWKVQGPEKLFF.

This clone came up once. This chain connects TRBV7-6 to TRBJ2-1; D gene ambiguous. The V gene lost 0 bases and the J gene lost 1 base, with 4 bases spanning the gap. The CDR3 has 14 amino acids. Germline CDR1 reads SGHVS; CDR2 reads FNYEAQ. The CDR3 DNA sequence: TGTGCCAGCAGCTTAGCGGAGTCCTACAATGAGCAGTTCTTC. Protein product: CASSLAESYNEQFF. Supplemented by reference TRBV7-6 and TRBJ2-1, the full variable domain reads GAGVSQSPRYKVTKRGQDVALRCDPISGHVSLYWYRQALGQGPEFLTYFNYEAQQDKSGLPNDRFSAERPEGSISTLTIQRTEQRDSAMYRCASSLAESYNEQFFGPGTRLTVL.

V usage is TRBV2 and J usage is TRBJ2-6; unclear D gene. CDR1 and CDR2 from the germline V gene are SNHLY and FYNNEI. With 4 bases removed from V and 1 base from J, the gap between germline ends came to 2 bases. This CDR3 has 13 residues. CDR3 in amino acids: CASSVSGANVLTF. CDR3 coding DNA: TGTGCCAGCAGTGTATCTGGGGCCAACGTCCTGACTTTC.